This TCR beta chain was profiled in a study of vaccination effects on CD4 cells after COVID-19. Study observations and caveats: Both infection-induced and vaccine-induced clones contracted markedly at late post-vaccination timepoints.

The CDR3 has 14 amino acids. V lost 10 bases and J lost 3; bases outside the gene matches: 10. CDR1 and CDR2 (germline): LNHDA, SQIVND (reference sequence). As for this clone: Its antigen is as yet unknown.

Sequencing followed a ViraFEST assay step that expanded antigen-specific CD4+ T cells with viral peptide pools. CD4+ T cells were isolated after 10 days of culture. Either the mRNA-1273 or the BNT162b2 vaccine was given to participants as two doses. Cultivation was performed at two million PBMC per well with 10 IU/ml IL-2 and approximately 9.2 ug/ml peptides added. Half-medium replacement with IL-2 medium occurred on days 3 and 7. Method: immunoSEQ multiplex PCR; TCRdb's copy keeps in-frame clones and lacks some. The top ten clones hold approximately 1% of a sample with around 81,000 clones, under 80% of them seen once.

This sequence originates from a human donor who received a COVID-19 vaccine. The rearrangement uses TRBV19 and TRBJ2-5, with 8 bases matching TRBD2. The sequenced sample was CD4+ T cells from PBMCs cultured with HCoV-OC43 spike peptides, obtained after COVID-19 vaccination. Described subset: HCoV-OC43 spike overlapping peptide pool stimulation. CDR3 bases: TGTGCCACCGCCGGCCGAGCGGGGGAAGAGACCCAGTACTTC. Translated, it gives CATAGRAGEETQYF.